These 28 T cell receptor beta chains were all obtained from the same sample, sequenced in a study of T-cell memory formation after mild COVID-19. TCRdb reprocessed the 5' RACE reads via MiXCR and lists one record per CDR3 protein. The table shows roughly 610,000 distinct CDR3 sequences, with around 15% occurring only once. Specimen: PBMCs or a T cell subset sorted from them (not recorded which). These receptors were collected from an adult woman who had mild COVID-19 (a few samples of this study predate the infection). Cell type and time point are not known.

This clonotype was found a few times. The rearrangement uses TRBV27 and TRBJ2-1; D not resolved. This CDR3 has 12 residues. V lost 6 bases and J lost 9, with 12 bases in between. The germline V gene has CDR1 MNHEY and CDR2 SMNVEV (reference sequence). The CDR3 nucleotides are TGTGCCAGCAGCTCGTACGCCGGTGAGCAGTTCTTC. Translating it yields CASSSYAGEQFF.

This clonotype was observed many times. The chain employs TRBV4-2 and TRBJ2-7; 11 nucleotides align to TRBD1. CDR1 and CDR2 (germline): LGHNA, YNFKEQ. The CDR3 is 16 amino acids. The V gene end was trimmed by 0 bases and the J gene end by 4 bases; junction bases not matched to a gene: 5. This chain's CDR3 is CASSQEGGDRGYEQYF. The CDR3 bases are TGTGCCAGCAGCCAAGAAGGCGGGGACAGGGGGTACGAGCAGTACTTC.

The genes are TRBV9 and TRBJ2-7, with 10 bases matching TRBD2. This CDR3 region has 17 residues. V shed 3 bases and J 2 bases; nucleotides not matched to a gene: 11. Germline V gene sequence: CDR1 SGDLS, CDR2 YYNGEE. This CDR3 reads CASSEGGLTSGPYEQYF. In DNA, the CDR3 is TGTGCCAGCAGCGAGGGGGGACTGACTAGCGGGCCCTACGAGCAGTACTTC.

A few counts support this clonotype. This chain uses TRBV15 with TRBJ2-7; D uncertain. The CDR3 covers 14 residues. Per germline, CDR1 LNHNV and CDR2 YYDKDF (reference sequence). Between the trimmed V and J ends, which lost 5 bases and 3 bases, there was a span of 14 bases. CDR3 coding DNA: TGTGCCACCAGCCCCTCGGCGGATATCTACGAGCAGTACTTC. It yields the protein CATSPSADIYEQYF.

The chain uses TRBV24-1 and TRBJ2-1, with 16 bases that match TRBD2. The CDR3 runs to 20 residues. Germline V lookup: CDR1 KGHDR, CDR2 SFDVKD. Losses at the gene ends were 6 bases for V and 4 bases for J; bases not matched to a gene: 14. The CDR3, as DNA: TGTGCCACCAGTCATTCTCCCGGGACTAGCGGGAGGGCCTTGTACAATGAGCAGTTCTTC. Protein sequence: CATSHSPGTSGRALYNEQFF.

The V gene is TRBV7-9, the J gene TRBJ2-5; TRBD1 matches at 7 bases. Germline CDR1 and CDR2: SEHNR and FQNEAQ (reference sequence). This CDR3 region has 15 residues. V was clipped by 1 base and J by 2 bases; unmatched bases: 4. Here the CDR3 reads CASSLGDRYQETQYF. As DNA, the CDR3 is TGTGCCAGCAGCTTAGGGGACAGATATCAAGAGACCCAGTACTTC.

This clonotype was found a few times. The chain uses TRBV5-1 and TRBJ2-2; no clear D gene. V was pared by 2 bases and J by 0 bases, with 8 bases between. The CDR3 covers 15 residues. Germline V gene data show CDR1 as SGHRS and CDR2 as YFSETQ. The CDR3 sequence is CASSFRSANTGELFF. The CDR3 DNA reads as TGCGCCAGCAGCTTCCGGAGTGCGAACACCGGGGAGCTGTTTTTT.

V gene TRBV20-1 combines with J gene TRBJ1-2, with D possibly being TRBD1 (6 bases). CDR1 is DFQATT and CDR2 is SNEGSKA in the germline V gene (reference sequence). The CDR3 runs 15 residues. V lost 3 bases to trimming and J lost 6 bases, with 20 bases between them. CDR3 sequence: CSARTLGGRWDGYTF. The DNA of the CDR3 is TGCAGTGCTAGGACGCTCGGGGGGCGCTGGGATGGCTACACCTTC.

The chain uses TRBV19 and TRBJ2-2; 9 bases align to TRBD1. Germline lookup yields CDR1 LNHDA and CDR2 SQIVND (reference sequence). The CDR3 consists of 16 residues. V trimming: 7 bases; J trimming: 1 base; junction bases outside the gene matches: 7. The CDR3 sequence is CASTPRGQGNTGELFF. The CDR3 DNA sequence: TGTGCCAGTACCCCTAGGGGACAGGGGAACACCGGGGAGCTGTTTTTT.

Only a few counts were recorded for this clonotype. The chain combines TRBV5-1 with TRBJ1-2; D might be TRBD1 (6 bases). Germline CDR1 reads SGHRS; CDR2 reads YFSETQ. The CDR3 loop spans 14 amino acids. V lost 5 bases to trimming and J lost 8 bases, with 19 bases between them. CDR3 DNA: TGCGCCAGCAGGCTCGCCCCAGGGGATGAAGGCTACACCTTC. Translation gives CASRLAPGDEGYTF.

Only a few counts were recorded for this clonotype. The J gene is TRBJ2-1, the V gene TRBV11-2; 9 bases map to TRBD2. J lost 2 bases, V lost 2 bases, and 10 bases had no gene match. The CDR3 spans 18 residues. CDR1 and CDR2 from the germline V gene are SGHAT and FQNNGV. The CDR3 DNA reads TGTGCCAGCAGCTTAAATTTCAGGCTAGCGGGACCCTACAATGAGCAGTTCTTC. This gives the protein CASSLNFRLAGPYNEQFF. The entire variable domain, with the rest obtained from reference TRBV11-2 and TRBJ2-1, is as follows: EAGVAQSPRYKIIEKRQSVAFWCNPISGHATLYWYQQILGQGPKLLIQFQNNGVVDDSQLPKDRFSAERLKGVDSTLKIQPAKLEDSAVYLCASSLNFRLAGPYNEQFFGPGTRLTVL.

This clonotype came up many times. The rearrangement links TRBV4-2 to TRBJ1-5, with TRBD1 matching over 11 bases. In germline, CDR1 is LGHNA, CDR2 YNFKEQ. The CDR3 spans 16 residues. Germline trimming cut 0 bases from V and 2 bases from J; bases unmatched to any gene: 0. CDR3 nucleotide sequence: TGTGCCAGCAGCCAAGAGGGACAGGGGGGCAATCAGCCCCAGCATTTT. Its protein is CASSQEGQGGNQPQHF.

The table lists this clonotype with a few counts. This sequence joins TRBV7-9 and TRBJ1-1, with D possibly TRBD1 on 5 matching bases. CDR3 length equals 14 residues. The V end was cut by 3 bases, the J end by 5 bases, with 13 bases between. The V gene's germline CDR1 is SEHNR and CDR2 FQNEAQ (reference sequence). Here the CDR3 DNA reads TGTGCCAGCAGCTTCACGGGGAGGGGAACTGAAGCTTTCTTT. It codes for CASSFTGRGTEAFF.

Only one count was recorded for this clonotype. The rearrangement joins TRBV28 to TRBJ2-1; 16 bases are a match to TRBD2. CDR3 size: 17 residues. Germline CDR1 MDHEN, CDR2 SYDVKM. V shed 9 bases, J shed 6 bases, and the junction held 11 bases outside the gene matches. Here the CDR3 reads CARKNIGTSGRGNEQFF. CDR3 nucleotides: TGTGCCAGAAAAAACATTGGGACTAGCGGGAGGGGCAATGAGCAGTTCTTC.

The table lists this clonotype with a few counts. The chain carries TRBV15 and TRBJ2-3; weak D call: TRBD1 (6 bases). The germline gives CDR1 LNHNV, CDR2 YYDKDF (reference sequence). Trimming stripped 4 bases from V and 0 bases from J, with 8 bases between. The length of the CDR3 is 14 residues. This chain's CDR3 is CATSTGASTDTQYF. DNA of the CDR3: TGTGCCACCAGCACAGGGGCCAGCACAGATACGCAGTATTTT. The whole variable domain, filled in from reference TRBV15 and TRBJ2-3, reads DAMVIQNPRYQVTQFGKPVTLSCSQTLNHNVMYWYQQKSSQAPKLLFHYYDKDFNNEADTPDNFQSRRPNTSFCFLDIRSPGLGDTAMYLCATSTGASTDTQYFGPGTRLTVL.

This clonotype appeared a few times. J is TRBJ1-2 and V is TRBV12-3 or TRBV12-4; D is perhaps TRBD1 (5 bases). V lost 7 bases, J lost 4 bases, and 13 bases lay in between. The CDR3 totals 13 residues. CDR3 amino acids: CASKLQGAYGYTF. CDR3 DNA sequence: TGTGCCAGCAAGCTTCAGGGAGCCTATGGCTACACCTTC.

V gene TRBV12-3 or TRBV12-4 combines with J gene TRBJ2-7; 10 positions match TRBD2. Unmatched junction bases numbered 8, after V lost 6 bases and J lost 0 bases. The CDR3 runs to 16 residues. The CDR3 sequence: CASRRELAGRSYEQYF. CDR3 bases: TGTGCCAGCAGGCGGGAACTAGCGGGACGCTCCTACGAGCAGTACTTC.

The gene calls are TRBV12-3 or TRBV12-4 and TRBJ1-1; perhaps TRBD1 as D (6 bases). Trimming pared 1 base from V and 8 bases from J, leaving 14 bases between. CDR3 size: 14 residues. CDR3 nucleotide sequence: TGTGCCAGCAGTTTAGGGGGGGGCCCAAGGGAAGCTTTCTTT. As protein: CASSLGGGPREAFF.

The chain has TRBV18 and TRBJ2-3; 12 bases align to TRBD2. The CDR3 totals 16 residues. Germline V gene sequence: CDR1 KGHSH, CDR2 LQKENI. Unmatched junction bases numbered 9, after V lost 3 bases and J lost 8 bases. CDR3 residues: CASSPQTSGSWGTQYF. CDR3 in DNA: TGTGCCAGCTCACCGCAGACTAGCGGGAGCTGGGGTACGCAGTATTTT.

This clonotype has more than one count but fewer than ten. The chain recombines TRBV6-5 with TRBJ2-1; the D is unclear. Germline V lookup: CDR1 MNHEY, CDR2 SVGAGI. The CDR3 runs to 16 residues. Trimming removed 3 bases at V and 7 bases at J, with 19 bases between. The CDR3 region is CASSYRASTGMNEQFF. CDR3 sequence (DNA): TGTGCCAGCAGTTATCGGGCTAGTACCGGTATGAATGAGCAGTTCTTC.

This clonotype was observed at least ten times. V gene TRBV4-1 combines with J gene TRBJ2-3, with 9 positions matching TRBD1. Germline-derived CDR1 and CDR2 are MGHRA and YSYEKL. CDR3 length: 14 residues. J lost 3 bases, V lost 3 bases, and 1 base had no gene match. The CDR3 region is CASSQTGGTDTQYF. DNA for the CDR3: TGCGCCAGCAGCCAGACAGGGGGAACAGATACGCAGTATTTT.

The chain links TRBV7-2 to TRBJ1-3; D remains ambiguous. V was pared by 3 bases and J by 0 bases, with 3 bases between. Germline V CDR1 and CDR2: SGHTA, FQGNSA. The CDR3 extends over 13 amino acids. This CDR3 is CASSFYSGNTIYF. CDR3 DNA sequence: TGTGCCAGCAGCTTTTACTCTGGAAACACCATATATTTT.

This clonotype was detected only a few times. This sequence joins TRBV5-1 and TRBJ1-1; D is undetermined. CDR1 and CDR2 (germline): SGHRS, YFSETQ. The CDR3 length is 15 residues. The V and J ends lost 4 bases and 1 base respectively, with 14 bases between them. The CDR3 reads CASSPRLPPNTEAFF. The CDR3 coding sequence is TGCGCCAGCAGCCCGCGACTTCCCCCGAACACTGAAGCTTTCTTT. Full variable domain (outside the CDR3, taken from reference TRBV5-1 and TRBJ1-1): KAGVTQTPRYLIKTRGQQVTLSCSPISGHRSVSWYQQTPGQGLQFLFEYFSETQRNKGNFPGRFSGRQFSNSRSEMNVSTLELGDSALYLCASSPRLPPNTEAFFGQGTRLTVV.

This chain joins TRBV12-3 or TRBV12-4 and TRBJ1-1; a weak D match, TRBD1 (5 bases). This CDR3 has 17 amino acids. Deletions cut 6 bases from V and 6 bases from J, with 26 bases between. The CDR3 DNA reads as TGTGCCAGCAGCCCATGGGGGAATTTCAGAGACAACCCTGAAGCTTTCTTT. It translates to CASSPWGNFRDNPEAFF.

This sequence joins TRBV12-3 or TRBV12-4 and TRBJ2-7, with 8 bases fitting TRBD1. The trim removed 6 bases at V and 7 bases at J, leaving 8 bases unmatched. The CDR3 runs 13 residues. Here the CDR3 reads CASRSGGRGEQYF. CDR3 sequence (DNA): TGTGCCAGCAGATCAGGGGGCAGAGGGGAGCAGTACTTC.

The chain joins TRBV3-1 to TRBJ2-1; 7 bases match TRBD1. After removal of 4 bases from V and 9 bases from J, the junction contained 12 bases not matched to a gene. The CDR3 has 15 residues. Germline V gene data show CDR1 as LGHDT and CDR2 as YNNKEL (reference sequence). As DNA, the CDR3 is TGTGCCAGCAGCCGGCCCTTGGACAGGATCACTGAGCAGTTCTTC. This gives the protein CASSRPLDRITEQFF.

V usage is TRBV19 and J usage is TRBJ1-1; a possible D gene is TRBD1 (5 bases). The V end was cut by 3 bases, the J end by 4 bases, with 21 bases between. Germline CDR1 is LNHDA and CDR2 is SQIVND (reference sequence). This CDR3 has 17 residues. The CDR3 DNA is TGTGCCAGTAGTATTCGCGAACAGGACCCATGGGGCACTGAAGCTTTCTTT. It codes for CASSIREQDPWGTEAFF.

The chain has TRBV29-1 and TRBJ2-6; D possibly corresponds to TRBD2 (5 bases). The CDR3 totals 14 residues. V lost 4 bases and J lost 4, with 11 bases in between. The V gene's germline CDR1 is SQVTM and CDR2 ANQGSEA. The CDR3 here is CSVAGIAGANVLTF. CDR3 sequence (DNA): TGCAGCGTTGCGGGGATTGCAGGGGCCAACGTCCTGACTTTC.